A single sample is the source of the 11 T cell receptor beta chains below, sequenced in a study of T cells after yellow fever vaccination (dated by TCRdb to between 2018 and 2020). Library preparation employed 5' RACE. The sequencer listed for this sample is Illumina NovaSeq 6000. TCRdb took the public reads, trimmed them with fastp at Q25, ran MiXCR for clone calling and kept in-frame beta chains. Merged by CDR3 protein, the rows form single entries marked with the most common genes and DNA. Counted in this sample were about 260,000 distinct CDR3 sequences; about 3.7% of them appeared once. The ten largest clonotypes hold approximately 18% of the sample. The treatment or condition tag for this specimen amounts to: live attenuated yellow fever vaccine strain. Sequenced material: PBMCs, taken 15 days after the yellow fever booster vaccination. The receptors were gathered from a man between 18 and 29 years old who received the YFV17D yellow fever vaccine.

This clonotype was seen at least ten times. The genes are TRBV5-1 and TRBJ2-5, with D perhaps TRBD2 (5 bases). V gave up 4 bases and J gave up 2 bases, with 12 bases separating them. This CDR3 contains 14 residues. Germline V gene sequence: CDR1 SGHRS, CDR2 YFSETQ. CDR3: CASSPAEPQETQYF. The CDR3 DNA follows: TGCGCCAGCAGCCCAGCGGAACCACAAGAGACCCAGTACTTC.

This clonotype has a count of ten or more. The rearrangement uses TRBV7-2 and TRBJ1-6; a possible D gene is TRBD1 (6 bases). Germline CDR1 SGHTA, CDR2 FQGNSA. This CDR3 comprises 12 residues. The V end was cut by 7 bases, the J end by 13 bases, with 14 bases between. CDR3 nucleotide sequence: TGTGCCAGCACCCAATACAGGGCCCCCCTCCACTTT. It yields the protein CASTQYRAPLHF. Looking up the rest from reference TRBV7-2 and TRBJ1-6 gives the full variable domain: GAGVSQSPSNKVTEKGKDVELRCDPISGHTALYWYRQSLGQGLEFLIYFQGNSAPDKSGLPSDRFSAERTGGSVSTLTIQRTQQEDSAVYLCASTQYRAPLHFGNGTRLTVT.

This clonotype was detected many times. The rearrangement joins TRBV7-9 to TRBJ1-2; D possibly corresponds to TRBD1 (6 bases). The germline CDR1 and CDR2 sequences are SEHNR and FQNEAQ (reference sequence). The length of the CDR3 is 14 residues. The V gene lost 1 base and the J gene lost 2 bases, with 8 bases spanning the gap. The CDR3 DNA reads TGTGCCAGCAGCTTAGACGACAGGAACTATGGCTACACCTTC. Its protein is CASSLDDRNYGYTF.

This clonotype was found many times. The chain carries TRBV20-1 and TRBJ1-2; TRBD1 is a possible D gene (6 bases). CDR3 length: 12 residues. Trimming cost V 3 bases and J 6 bases, with 11 bases left between them. CDR1 is DFQATT, CDR2 SNEGSKA, per germline (reference sequence). The CDR3 spells CSASKGGDGYTF. The CDR3 DNA is TGCAGTGCTAGTAAGGGGGGAGATGGCTACACCTTC.

This clonotype was detected many times. V is TRBV6-5 and J is TRBJ2-1; 13 positions agree with TRBD2. The V gene end was trimmed by 6 bases and the J gene end by 7 bases; junction bases not matched to a gene: 9. Germline assignment: CDR1 MNHEY and CDR2 SVGAGI. The CDR3 consists of 16 residues. The CDR3 nucleotides are TGTGCCAGCAGAGCACTAGCGGGGGGGCCCAGAAATGAGCAGTTCTTC. It specifies CASRALAGGPRNEQFF.

This chain links TRBV18 with TRBJ1-1; D not resolved. Germline V CDR1 and CDR2: KGHSH, LQKENI. This CDR3 is built from 10 residues. Trimming cost V 8 bases and J 1 base, with 2 bases left between them. CDR3 sequence: CASANTEAFF. The CDR3 nucleotides are TGTGCCAGCGCGAACACTGAAGCTTTCTTT.

This clonotype was seen at least ten times. CDR3 amino acids: CSASGGGPNQPQHF. CDR3 sequence (DNA): TGCAGTGCTAGTGGCGGGGGACCGAACCAGCCCCAGCATTTT. V usage is TRBV20-1 and J usage is TRBJ1-5; a possible D gene is TRBD1 (5 bases). The CDR3 totals 14 residues. Germline CDR1 reads DFQATT; CDR2 reads SNEGSKA (reference sequence). V was shortened by 3 bases and J by 7 bases, with 16 bases between the two germline ends.

At least ten counts were recorded for this clonotype. This sequence joins TRBV27 and TRBJ2-7; D may be TRBD2 (5 bases). The V gene lost 3 bases and the J gene lost 6 bases, with 12 bases spanning the gap. The CDR3 covers 13 residues. CDR1 is MNHEY, CDR2 SMNVEV, per germline (reference sequence). The CDR3 nucleotides are TGTGCCAGCAGTTTTAACGGGGTTTCCGAGCAGTACGTC. It is translated as CASSFNGVSEQYV.

This clonotype appeared many times. The genes are TRBV18 and TRBJ2-5; D possibly corresponds to TRBD2 (5 bases). The CDR3 extends over 16 amino acids. Per germline, CDR1 KGHSH and CDR2 LQKENI. The V and J ends lost 6 bases and 5 bases respectively, with 22 bases between them. The CDR3 loop reads CASSRQAGGRRETQYF. The CDR3 DNA follows: TGTGCCAGCTCCCGTCAGGCAGGAGGCCGGAGGGAGACCCAGTACTTC.

The CDR3 spells CASSTGTPQSEQYF. DNA for the CDR3: TGCGCCAGCAGCACCGGGACCCCGCAGAGCGAGCAGTACTTC. The chain joins TRBV5-1 to TRBJ2-7, with D perhaps TRBD1 or TRBD2 (5 bases each). V gave up 4 bases and J gave up 6 bases, with 17 bases separating them. CDR1 SGHRS and CDR2 YFSETQ come from the germline V gene. This CDR3 region has 14 residues.

This clonotype was detected many times. J is TRBJ2-7 and V is TRBV7-2; 9 positions match TRBD1. The CDR3 has 14 residues. Unmatched junction bases numbered 5, after V lost 5 bases and J lost 3 bases. The V gene's germline CDR1 is SGHTA and CDR2 FQGNSA. CDR3 in amino acids: CASSPGTGFYEQYF. CDR3 DNA sequence: TGTGCCAGCAGCCCCGGGACAGGGTTCTACGAGCAGTACTTC.